The rows below give T cell receptor beta chains drawn from one sample of a study of PD-1 blockade in classical Hodgkin lymphoma. This table comes from immunoSEQ multiplex PCR, and its TCRdb copy is limited to in-frame clones, with some not included. The sample contains some 96,000 clones, more than 85% of which appear only once. The sample here was peripheral blood mononuclear cells (PBMCs), taken before the fourth cycle of nivolumab. The receptors were sampled from a human donor with classical Hodgkin lymphoma. CDR3s include the opening cysteine and the closing phenylalanine or tryptophan. Each record gives: J gene, CDR3 length, D gene, V gene, clone size, CDR3 protein, CDR3 DNA. The D gene is left open where the match is weak. Not every row has a clone size; where given, it reads once, few, many or a size class.

J: TRBJ1-2
length: 14
D: -
V: TRBV9
size: -
CDR3: CASSVRVGTDGYTF
DNA: TGTGCCAGCAGCGTAAGGGTTGGGACGGATGGCTACACCTTC

J: TRBJ2-7
length: 16
D: TRBD2
V: TRBV10-3
size: -
CDR3: CAISEGGSGTPLEQYF
DNA: TGTGCCATCAGTGAGGGGGGTAGCGGGACACCATTGGAGCAGTACTTC

J: TRBJ2-5
length: 15
D: -
V: TRBV9
size: -
CDR3: CASSAGGDSQETQYF
DNA: TGTGCCAGCAGCGCCGGGGGAGACAGCCAAGAGACCCAGTACTTC

J: TRBJ1-4
length: 15
D: -
V: TRBV10-3
size: -
CDR3: CAISDPGVANEKLFF
DNA: TGTGCCATCAGTGACCCCGGGGTAGCTAATGAAAAACTGTTTTTT

J: TRBJ2-3
length: 18
D: -
V: TRBV28
size: -
CDR3: CASSLLAGVLADTDTQYF
DNA: TGTGCCAGCAGTTTATTGGCCGGCGTGCTAGCAGACACAGATACGCAGTATTTT

J: TRBJ2-2
length: 16
D: TRBD2
V: TRBV28
size: -
CDR3: CASSYGLAGDTGELFF
DNA: TGTGCCAGCAGCTACGGACTAGCGGGAGACACCGGGGAGCTGTTTTTT

J: TRBJ1-1
length: 14
D: -
V: TRBV29-1
size: -
CDR3: CSVGRLGGAEVAFF
DNA: TGCAGCGTTGGGAGGTTGGGGGGGGCCGAGGTAGCTTTCTTT

J: TRBJ1-1
length: 14
D: -
V: TRBV12-5
size: -
CDR3: CASGSLPVGAEAFF
DNA: TGTGCTAGTGGCTCCCTCCCGGTGGGGGCTGAAGCTTTCTTT

J: TRBJ1-1
length: 16
D: TRBD1
V: TRBV9
size: -
CDR3: CASSKWDSNMNTEAFF
DNA: TGTGCCAGCAGCAAATGGGACAGCAACATGAACACTGAAGCTTTCTTT

J: TRBJ2-7
length: 12
D: -
V: TRBV5-6
size: -
CDR3: CASSLRGDEQYF
DNA: TGTGCCAGCAGCTTGAGGGGGGACGAGCAGTACTTC

J: TRBJ2-2
length: 17
D: TRBD2
V: TRBV7-9
size: -
CDR3: CASSPTSGRVVSGELFF
DNA: TGTGCCAGCAGCCCAACTAGCGGGAGGGTCGTATCCGGGGAGCTGTTTTTT

J: TRBJ2-7
length: 15
D: TRBD1
V: TRBV9
size: -
CDR3: CASSVSTGGSYEQYF
DNA: TGTGCCAGCAGCGTAAGCACAGGGGGTTCCTACGAGCAGTACTTC

J: TRBJ2-3
length: 16
D: -
V: TRBV5-6
size: -
CDR3: CASSLAGDSSTDTQYF
DNA: TGTGCCAGCAGCTTGGCTGGCGATTCAAGCACAGATACGCAGTATTTT

J: TRBJ1-4
length: 15
D: -
V: TRBV2
size: -
CDR3: CASRYDSATNEKLFF
DNA: TGTGCCAGCAGGTACGACTCCGCAACTAATGAAAAACTGTTTTTT

J: TRBJ2-3
length: 16
D: TRBD2
V: TRBV27
size: -
CDR3: CASTGYGTSGTDTQYF
DNA: TGTGCCAGCACGGGGTACGGGACTAGCGGGACGGATACGCAGTATTTT

J: TRBJ2-7
length: 14
D: -
V: TRBV28
size: few
CDR3: CASSSPSTAYEQYF
DNA: TGTGCCAGCAGTTCCCCCAGCACGGCCTACGAGCAGTACTTC

J: TRBJ2-7
length: 15
D: -
V: TRBV5-6
size: -
CDR3: CASRLGQWPTYEQYF
DNA: TGTGCCAGCAGGTTGGGCCAGTGGCCCACCTACGAGCAGTACTTC

J: TRBJ1-5
length: 13
D: -
V: TRBV19
size: -
CDR3: CASRAIVNQPQHF
DNA: TGTGCCAGTAGGGCTATAGTAAATCAGCCCCAGCATTTT

J: TRBJ1-5
length: 17
D: -
V: TRBV4-1
size: -
CDR3: CASSQMGARYPNQPQHF
DNA: TGCGCCAGCAGCCAAATGGGGGCCAGATACCCCAATCAGCCCCAGCATTTT

J: TRBJ2-7
length: 12
D: -
V: TRBV6-1
size: -
CDR3: CASTDGAYEQYF
DNA: TGTGCCAGCACCGACGGAGCCTACGAGCAGTACTTC

J: TRBJ1-1
length: 16
D: -
V: TRBV27
size: -
CDR3: CASKEMEDGSNTEAFF
DNA: TGTGCCAGCAAGGAAATGGAAGACGGGTCGAACACTGAAGCTTTCTTT

J: TRBJ2-2
length: 14
D: -
V: TRBV7-9
size: -
CDR3: CASSPRELAGELFF
DNA: TGTGCCAGCAGCCCACGTGAGCTCGCCGGGGAGCTGTTTTTT

J: TRBJ2-7
length: 13
D: -
V: TRBV15
size: -
CDR3: CATSIDSPYEQYF
DNA: TGTGCCACCAGCATAGACAGTCCCTACGAGCAGTACTTC

J: TRBJ2-3
length: 16
D: TRBD2
V: TRBV5-1
size: -
CDR3: CASSSGLAGGTDTQYF
DNA: TGCGCCAGCAGCTCCGGACTAGCGGGCGGCACAGATACGCAGTATTTT

J: TRBJ2-1
length: 16
D: TRBD2
V: TRBV5-1
size: once
CDR3: CASSQGALAGVNEQFF
DNA: TGCGCCAGCAGTCAAGGGGCACTAGCGGGAGTAAATGAGCAGTTCTTC

J: TRBJ2-5
length: 16
D: TRBD2
V: TRBV5-1
size: -
CDR3: CASSLFSLAGQETQYF
DNA: TGCGCCAGCAGCTTGTTCTCGCTAGCGGGGCAAGAGACCCAGTACTTC

J: TRBJ2-7
length: 16
D: TRBD1
V: TRBV10-3
size: -
CDR3: CATADPGTGEFYEQYF
DNA: TGTGCCACCGCGGATCCCGGGACAGGGGAATTTTACGAGCAGTACTTC

J: TRBJ1-1
length: 14
D: -
V: TRBV6-5
size: -
CDR3: CASSMTVVGTEAFF
DNA: TGTGCCAGCAGTATGACTGTAGTGGGAACTGAAGCTTTCTTT

J: TRBJ2-3
length: 14
D: -
V: TRBV27
size: -
CDR3: CASRTLGTTDTQYF
DNA: TGTGCCAGCAGGACTTTGGGTACCACAGATACGCAGTATTTT

J: TRBJ2-7
length: 11
D: -
V: TRBV20-1
size: -
CDR3: CSAFRDYEQYF
DNA: TGCAGTGCTTTTAGAGACTACGAGCAGTACTTC

J: TRBJ1-1
length: 14
D: -
V: TRBV27
size: -
CDR3: CASSSTGTYTEAFF
DNA: TGTGCCAGCAGCAGCACCGGGACATACACTGAAGCTTTCTTT

J: TRBJ1-3
length: 15
D: -
V: TRBV30
size: -
CDR3: CAWSGGQLAGNTIYF
DNA: TGTGCCTGGAGCGGAGGACAGCTAGCTGGAAACACCATATATTTT

J: TRBJ2-2
length: 14
D: -
V: TRBV5-1
size: -
CDR3: CASSLRGNTGELFF
DNA: TGCGCCAGCAGCTTGCGTGGGAATACCGGGGAGCTGTTTTTT

J: TRBJ2-1
length: 16
D: TRBD2
V: TRBV2
size: -
CDR3: CASSAGLAGVYNEQFF
DNA: TGTGCCAGCAGTGCTGGGCTAGCGGGAGTATACAATGAGCAGTTCTTC

J: TRBJ1-2
length: 17
D: -
V: TRBV25-1
size: once
CDR3: CASSETRTENSNYGYTF
DNA: TGTGCCAGCAGTGAAACCCGGACGGAAAATTCTAACTATGGCTACACCTTC

J: TRBJ2-2
length: 15
D: -
V: TRBV6-1
size: once
CDR3: CASSRQEGNTGELFF
DNA: TGTGCCAGCAGTCGACAGGAGGGTAACACCGGGGAGCTGTTTTTT